These 15 T cell receptor beta chains came from one sample sequenced in a study of T cells after posttransplantation cyclophosphamide. Assay used: immunoSEQ multiplex PCR; TCRdb lists only in-frame clones, some missing. The sample shows 610 or so clones, 81% of them seen only once. Material: memory CD8+ T cells sorted from blood. These receptors came from a man aged 40-49 years in good health, CMV-negative, and a related stem cell transplant donor.

This sequence joins TRBV9 and TRBJ2-2; 7 nucleotides line up with TRBD2. Germline V lookup: CDR1 SGDLS, CDR2 YYNGEE. The CDR3 covers 19 residues. V shed 2 bases and J 0 bases; nucleotides not matched to a gene: 13. CDR3 amino acids: CASSVRPRPGTTNTGELFF. The CDR3 DNA is TGTGCCAGCAGCGTGAGACCAAGACCCGGGACTACGAACACCGGGGAGCTGTTTTTT.

V and J are TRBV7-2 and TRBJ2-1; 8 nucleotides line up with TRBD1. The CDR3 is 14 amino acids. The germline V gene encodes CDR1 SGHTA and CDR2 FQGNSA. V was pared by 5 bases and J by 6 bases, with 6 bases of the junction left unmatched. The CDR3 nucleotides are TGTGCCAGCAGCAACGGACAGGGCCTCAATGAGCAGTTCTTC. Protein: CASSNGQGLNEQFF.

This sequence joins TRBV28 and TRBJ2-1; the match to TRBD2 covers 13 bases. This CDR3 has 19 residues. The germline V gene has CDR1 MDHEN and CDR2 SYDVKM. V lost 8 bases to trimming and J lost 1 base; unmatched junction nucleotides: 14. CDR3 in DNA: TGTGCCAGCGGAGGAGGACTAGCGGGAGCCCAATATTCCTACAATGAGCAGTTCTTC. This gives the protein CASGGGLAGAQYSYNEQFF. Filled out from reference TRBV28 and TRBJ2-1, the complete variable domain reads DVKVTQSSRYLVKRTGEKVFLECVQDMDHENMFWYRQDPGLGLRLIYFSYDVKMKEKGDIPEGYSVSREKKERFSLILESASTNQTSMYLCASGGGLAGAQYSYNEQFFGPGTRLTVL.

This CDR3 is CASSQGRGWQPQHF. DNA for the CDR3: TGTGCCAGCTCTCAGGGGAGAGGGTGGCAGCCCCAGCATTTT. The chain links TRBV27 to TRBJ1-5; D may be TRBD1 (6 bases). The CDR3 is 14 amino acids. V dropped 8 bases and J dropped 7 bases, with 18 bases sitting between them. The germline CDR1 and CDR2 sequences are MNHEY and SMNVEV (reference sequence).

V gene TRBV5-4 combines with J gene TRBJ2-2; 7 bases map to TRBD2. The V gene's germline CDR1 is SGHNT and CDR2 YYREEE (reference sequence). V gave up 4 bases and J gave up 6 bases; unmatched junction bases: 9. The CDR3 covers 15 residues. DNA for the CDR3: TGTGCCAGCAGCGGCACTAGGGGAGGGGCCGGGGAGCTGTTTTTT. This codes for CASSGTRGGAGELFF. The complete variable domain, with remaining parts taken from reference TRBV5-4 and TRBJ2-2, reads ETGVTQSPTHLIKTRGQQVTLRCSSQSGHNTVSWYQQALGQGPQFIFQYYREEENGRGNFPPRFSGLQFPNYSSELNVNALELDDSALYLCASSGTRGGAGELFFGEGSRLTVL.

This clone was observed once. The chain joins TRBV6-5 to TRBJ2-3; 8 bases map to TRBD2. CDR3 length equals 15 residues. The germline gives CDR1 MNHEY, CDR2 SVGAGI. The V gene end was trimmed by 10 bases and the J gene end by 0 bases; junction bases not matched to a gene: 9. CDR3 in DNA: TGTGCCACCTGTAGACTAGCGACAAGCACAGATACGCAGTATTTT. Its translation: CATCRLATSTDTQYF.

The chain joins TRBV7-8 to TRBJ1-2, with D possibly TRBD1 on 6 matching bases. The CDR3 has 17 amino acids. The germline CDR1 and CDR2 sequences are SGHVS and FQNEAQ. Trimming shortened V by 1 base and J by 6 bases, and 21 bases separated the two germline ends. This CDR3 reads CASSLDTGMGRGDGYTF. CDR3 DNA sequence: TGTGCCAGCAGCTTAGATACGGGAATGGGCAGGGGCGATGGCTACACCTTC.

This clone was seen a single time. The chain is built from TRBV4-1 and TRBJ1-4; D gene ambiguous. Per germline, CDR1 MGHRA and CDR2 YSYEKL. The CDR3 sequence is 15 residues long. V was clipped by 0 bases and J by 0 bases, with 5 bases between them. The CDR3 reads CASSQDPATNEKLFF. CDR3 nucleotides: TGCGCCAGCAGCCAAGATCCCGCAACTAATGAAAAACTGTTTTTT.

This chain's CDR3 is CSVRTGDYNEQFF. CDR3 coding DNA: TGCAGCGTGCGGACAGGGGATTACAATGAGCAGTTCTTC. The rearrangement links TRBV29-1 to TRBJ2-1; 9 nucleotides agree with TRBD1. V lost 6 bases and J lost 4; bases outside the gene matches: 4. The CDR3 totals 13 residues. From germline, CDR1 is SQVTM and CDR2 ANQGSEA.

V is TRBV5-4 and J is TRBJ2-7, with 8 bases fitting TRBD1. Germline V gene data show CDR1 as SGHNT and CDR2 as YYREEE (reference sequence). The V and J ends lost 3 bases and 3 bases, in that order; junction bases with no gene match: 2. The length of the CDR3 is 13 residues. CDR3 bases: TGTGCCAGCAGCTGGGACAGGAACTACGAGCAGTACTTC. Amino acid sequence: CASSWDRNYEQYF. Full variable domain (rest looked up from reference TRBV5-4 and TRBJ2-7): ETGVTQSPTHLIKTRGQQVTLRCSSQSGHNTVSWYQQALGQGPQFIFQYYREEENGRGNFPPRFSGLQFPNYSSELNVNALELDDSALYLCASSWDRNYEQYFGPGTRLTVT.

This rearrangement joins TRBV7-2 to TRBJ2-3; perhaps TRBD2 as D (6 bases). V lost 4 bases, J lost 4 bases, and 12 bases lay in between. The germline gives CDR1 SGHTA, CDR2 FQGNSA. The CDR3 consists of 14 residues. The CDR3 nucleotides are TGTGCCAGCAGCTCGGAGGGCCCGTCAGATACGCAGTATTTT. Amino acid sequence: CASSSEGPSDTQYF.

This clone was counted a single time. The rearrangement uses TRBV10-3 and TRBJ1-2; D is perhaps TRBD1 (6 bases). CDR1 ENHRY and CDR2 SYGVKD come from the germline V gene. V was clipped by 3 bases and J by 1 base, with 12 bases between them. CDR3 length equals 15 residues. CDR3 loop: CAISENRELNYGYTF. CDR3 in DNA: TGTGCCATCAGTGAAAACAGGGAACTTAACTATGGCTACACCTTC.

V usage is TRBV2 and J usage is TRBJ1-6; TRBD1 might be the D (5 bases). Germline V lookup: CDR1 SNHLY, CDR2 FYNNEI. This CDR3 comprises 13 residues. V lost 6 bases and J lost 12, with 15 bases in between. The CDR3 is CASRGQSLEPLHF. The CDR3 DNA is TGTGCCAGCAGGGGGCAGAGTTTAGAACCCCTCCACTTT. The entire variable domain, with the rest obtained from reference TRBV2 and TRBJ1-6, is as follows: EPEVTQTPSHQVTQMGQEVILRCVPISNHLYFYWYRQILGQKVEFLVSFYNNEISEKSEIFDDQFSVERPDGSNFTLKIRSTKLEDSAMYFCASRGQSLEPLHFGNGTRLTVT.

The chain employs TRBV19 and TRBJ2-2; D gene ambiguous. The germline gives CDR1 LNHDA, CDR2 SQIVND (reference sequence). Trimming left V 2 bases short and J 7 bases short, with 5 bases between. This CDR3 is built from 12 residues. The CDR3 reads CASSIFSGELFF. CDR3 in DNA: TGTGCCAGTAGTATATTCAGCGGGGAGCTGTTTTTT.

The chain couples TRBV5-5 to TRBJ2-1; 11 nucleotides line up with TRBD2. CDR3 size: 15 residues. Germline loops: CDR1 SGHKS, CDR2 YYEKEE (reference sequence). With 3 bases clipped from V and 7 bases from J, the junction kept 6 bases outside the gene matches. The CDR3 protein is CASSSTSGSMNEQFF. For the CDR3, the DNA is TGTGCCAGCAGCTCTACTAGCGGGAGTATGAATGAGCAGTTCTTC.